Listed below are T cell receptor beta chains from one sample, sequenced in a study of T-cell reconstitution after alpha-beta-depleted transplantation in children. TCRdb re-called the PCR reads with MiXCR, one entry per CDR3 protein. The sample shows around 700,000 distinct CDR3 sequences, roughly 14% of them seen only once. The sample in question was PBMCs, obtained before TCRalphabeta/CD19-depleted stem cell transplant. Receptor source: a girl aged 2-10 years with congenital amegakaryocytic thrombocytopenia, due to receive a stem cell transplant. The conserved cysteine and the conserved F or W are not part of the CDR3 here.

TRBV12-3/TRBV12-4,TRBJ2-1,14,ASSLLAGGPADEQF
TRBV6-6,TRBJ1-1,10,ASSTRDTEAF
TRBV5-6,TRBJ1-5,13,ASSLASVGNQPQH
TRBV12-3/TRBV12-4,TRBJ2-2,12,ASSVRTNTGELF
TRBV14,TRBJ1-2,12,ASSTRTGSYGYT
TRBV4-1,TRBJ1-6,14,ASSPRPRERNSPLH
TRBV5-1,TRBJ2-5,11,ASSLTTSASQY
TRBV29-1,TRBJ1-1,11,SVEPGTGLVAF
TRBV5-1,TRBJ2-1,10,ASSFPPREQF
TRBV20-1,TRBJ2-5,12,SARGSGSSETQY
TRBV20-1,TRBJ2-6,13,SARSTGSGANVLT
TRBV20-1,TRBJ2-5,10,SAQQNSETQY
TRBV12-3/TRBV12-4,TRBJ1-5,12,ASSLRTGQGPQH
TRBV10-2,TRBJ2-7,11,ASLGWETYEQY
TRBV11-1,TRBJ2-4,16,ASSSGLAVDLAKNIQY
TRBV7-6,TRBJ2-7,16,ASSHYPRGGQNRYEQY
TRBV10-3,TRBJ2-5,14,ATKAPDYWQQETQY
TRBV7-2,TRBJ2-7,14,ASSITSGRSSYEQY
TRBV27,TRBJ2-7,13,ASSPIDRVIYEQY
TRBV7-2,TRBJ2-3,11,ASSSLARDTQY
TRBV29-1,TRBJ2-2,14,SVELPAGYESGELF
TRBV19,TRBJ1-1,11,ASSITAKAEAF
TRBV9,TRBJ2-1,12,ASSLQGNDNEQF
TRBV20-1,TRBJ2-3,14,SATSPHWGSTDTQY
TRBV7-9,TRBJ2-7,13,ASSFEEGGAYEQY
TRBV3-1,TRBJ2-1,12,ASSPGPGDNEQF
TRBV20-1,TRBJ2-7,11,SATDRGPYEQY
TRBV5-5,TRBJ1-5,16,ASSTAAGLRGSNQPQH
TRBV7-9,TRBJ2-7,14,ASSHTGTSLPFVQY